This T cell receptor beta chain appears in the sequencing data of a study of T-cell memory formation after mild COVID-19. Study-level information: Clusters were largely donor specific.

General study points: Day 15 to 85 contracting clones showed balanced CD4/CD8; later expanders leaned CD4+. CD4+ contracting clones lay mainly in CM and EM, CD8+ ones in EMRA.

Germline V CDR1 and CDR2: LNHDA, SQIVND (reference sequence). This CDR3 is 13 amino acids long. Between the trimmed V and J ends, which lost 3 bases and 7 bases, there was a span of 10 bases. 5'RACE with constant-segment primers built TCRalpha and TCRbeta cDNA libraries with UMIs. TCRdb re-analysed the 5' RACE reads in MiXCR, keeping a single row per CDR3 protein. The data hold roughly 340,000 distinct CDR3 sequences, with under 25% observed a single time. In the case of this clonotype: Its antigen is currently unknown.

This sequence joins TRBV19 and TRBJ2-4; no reliable D call. The sequencing sample was made of PBMCs or a T cell subset sorted from them (not recorded which). The TCR sequence derives from a man aged 18 to 29 who had mild COVID-19 (a few samples of this study predate the infection). Cell type and time point are not known. The DNA of the CDR3 is TGTGCCAGTAGTATCCCGATGGGGAACATTCAGTACTTC. It translates to CASSIPMGNIQYF.